This T cell receptor beta chain is from a study of technical replicates of blood from several donors. The CDR3 totals 15 residues. With 5 bases removed from V and 11 bases from J, the gap between germline ends came to 21 bases. Germline V gene lookup returns CDR1 SGHAT and CDR2 FQNNGV. This clone was observed a single time. Repertoires were generated with immunoSEQ multiplex PCR, while TCRdb's copy carries only in-frame clones and drops some. The table lists 70,000 to 90,000 clones, 90% to 95% of them singletons. The receptor was isolated from a human donor in good health. The genes are TRBV11-2 and TRBJ1-4, with TRBD1 as a possible D gene (6 bases). Material for sequencing was T cells isolated from PBMCs. This CDR3 reads CASSLTDSPQGKLFF. CDR3 bases: TGTGCCAGCAGCCTGACGGACAGTCCGCAAGGGAAACTGTTTTTT.